This TCR beta chain was identified in a study of blood T cell repertoires in COVID-19. For the study at large: Samples taken during acute and convalescent COVID-19 were collected in the United States, Italy and Spain. Sources were T cells, B-cell-depleted T cells, or PBMCs; the material itself was cDNA or gDNA.

Looked up from germline, CDR1 is SGDLS and CDR2 is YYNGEE. The ends lost 3 bases at V and 4 bases at J; junction bases unmatched: 7. The CDR3 is 14 residues long. Original methodology: Estimates of nucleated cell counts were drawn from the amplification of reference gene primers. The assay was immunoSEQ multiplex PCR, and TCRdb's table has in-frame clones only and misses some. V and J calls and clone size are given by that table; D and trimming were obtained from the DNA. The sample has more than 25,000 clones, 90% seen once. The V call is TRBV9, the J call TRBJ2-7; TRBD1 aligns across 7 bases. The source is a man aged 65 to 85 with active or convalescent COVID-19. Sequenced sample: peripheral blood. The CDR3 sequence: CASSAGQDRYEQYF. The CDR3 DNA is TGTGCCAGCAGCGCAGGACAGGACCGGTACGAGCAGTACTTC.